The rows below give T cell receptor beta chains drawn from one sample of a study of blood T cell repertoires in COVID-19. Profiling relied on immunoSEQ multiplex PCR, and the TCRdb table lists in-frame clones only, not all of them. The sample holds about 160,000 clones, roughly nine tenths seen once. Specimen: peripheral blood. All receptors come from a woman in her seventies with acute or convalescent COVID-19. CDR3s include the opening cysteine and the closing phenylalanine or tryptophan. The D gene is left open where the match is weak. Clone size is not always given. Where it is, it says once, few, many or a class for expanded clones.

D gene	clone size	V gene	J gene	CDR3 DNA	CDR3 protein
TRBD1	few	TRBV7-9	TRBJ2-7	TGTGCCAGCAGCTTAGAGGGACAGGGTCCCTACGAGCAGTACTTC	CASSLEGQGPYEQYF
TRBD1	-	TRBV6-5	TRBJ1-6	TGTGCCAGCAGTACAGGGGTTTCACCCCTCCACTTT	CASSTGVSPLHF
TRBD1	-	TRBV9	TRBJ1-1	TGTGCCAGCAGCGCTCGGGAAATTGACAGGGGGCAGACAGAAGCTTTCTTT	CASSAREIDRGQTEAFF
-	-	TRBV3-1/TRBV3-2	TRBJ2-7	TGTGCCAGCAGCCAAGTTGGGGGGGCCTCCTACGAGCAGTACTTC	CASSQVGGASYEQYF
TRBD1	-	TRBV5-1	TRBJ2-3	TGCGCCAGCAGCCCGGACCGGACAGGGAGAACAGATACGCAGTATTTT	CASSPDRTGRTDTQYF
-	-	TRBV20-1	TRBJ1-2	TGCAGTGTTAGGGGAGGATATGGCTACACCTTC	CSVRGGYGYTF
-	-	TRBV29-1	TRBJ1-2	TGCAGCGCGGGAGGGGGGGTCTATGGCTACACCTTC	CSAGGGVYGYTF
TRBD2	once	TRBV4-2	TRBJ2-1	TGTGCCAGCAGCCCCCTTAGCGGGGGGCACAATGAGCAGTTCTTC	CASSPLSGGHNEQFF
TRBD2	-	TRBV11-2	TRBJ2-2	TGTGCCAGCACCCGACTAGCCCGGAACACCGGGGAGCTGTTTTTT	CASTRLARNTGELFF
-	-	TRBV9	TRBJ1-3	TGTGCCAGCAGCGTTGGAGGAACTGGAAACACCATATATTTT	CASSVGGTGNTIYF
-	-	TRBV5-1	TRBJ1-1	TGCGCCGCTTCCGAGGGGGTTGGGAACACTGAAGCTTTCTTT	CAASEGVGNTEAFF
TRBD2	-	TRBV4-3	TRBJ2-3	TGCGCCAGCAGCCGCCGACTAGCGGGAGCCGGAACCACAGATACGCAGTATTTT	CASSRRLAGAGTTDTQYF
TRBD2	-	TRBV7-7	TRBJ2-5	TGTGCTAGCATGAAGGGGCTAGCGGGACCAGTGTCTTTGGGGGAGACCCAGTACTTC	CASMKGLAGPVSLGETQYF
TRBD2	-	TRBV15	TRBJ2-1	TGTGCCACCAGCAGAGATTGGGGGGGTAACAATGAGCAGTTCTTC	CATSRDWGGNNEQFF
-	-	TRBV29-1	TRBJ2-5	TGCAGCGCCACTAGACAAAAACAGGGCAGTCAAGAGACCCAGTACTTC	CSATRQKQGSQETQYF